This T cell receptor beta chain was identified during a study of shared clonotypes between healthy human individuals. Each cell subset's genomic DNA was divided evenly among several immunoSEQ plates. TCRdb keeps only in-frame clones here, not all; method: immunoSEQ multiplex PCR. The table has about 1,900,000 clones, about 95% seen once. The CDR3 contains 16 residues. From germline, CDR1 is MGHRA and CDR2 YSYEKL. Germline trimming cut 3 bases from V and 0 bases from J; bases unmatched to any gene: 7. The naive CD8 fraction comprised CD45RO-negative cells positively selected for CCR7 and excluded terminally differentiated effector memory CD45RA+ cells. Each donor was a Caucasian adult residing in Nashville, Tennessee. Study conclusions and caveats: Investigators expected sequencing depth to affect clonotype sharing among donors.

A word on this clone: Its antigen is currently unknown.

The sample was naive CD8+ T cells sorted from blood. The rearrangement joins TRBV4-1 to TRBJ1-1; TRBD1 aligns across 7 bases. The sequence was collected from a man aged 18 to 29 in good health. CDR3 DNA sequence: TGCGCCAGCAGCCAGGAGAGGGGACAGTTGAACACTGAAGCTTTCTTT. Translated, it gives CASSQERGQLNTEAFF.